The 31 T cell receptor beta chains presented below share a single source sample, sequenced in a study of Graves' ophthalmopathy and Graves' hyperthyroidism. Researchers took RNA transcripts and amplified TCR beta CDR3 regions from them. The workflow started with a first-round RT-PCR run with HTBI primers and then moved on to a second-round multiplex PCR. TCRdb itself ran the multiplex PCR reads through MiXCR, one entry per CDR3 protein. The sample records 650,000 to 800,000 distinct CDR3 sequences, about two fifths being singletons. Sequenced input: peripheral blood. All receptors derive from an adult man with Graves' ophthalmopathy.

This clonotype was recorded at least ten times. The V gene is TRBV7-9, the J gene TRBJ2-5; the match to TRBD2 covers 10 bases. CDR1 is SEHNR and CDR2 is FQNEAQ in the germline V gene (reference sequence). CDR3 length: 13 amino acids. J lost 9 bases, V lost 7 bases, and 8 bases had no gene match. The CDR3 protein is CASKSGGARAQYF. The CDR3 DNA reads TGTGCCAGCAAGAGCGGGGGGGCTCGGGCCCAGTACTTC. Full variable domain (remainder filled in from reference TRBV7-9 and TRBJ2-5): DTGVSQNPRHKITKRGQNVTFRCDPISEHNRLYWYRQTLGQGPEFLTYFQNEAQLEKSRLLSDRFSAERPKGSFSTLEIQRTEQGDSAMYLCASKSGGARAQYFGPGTRLLVL.

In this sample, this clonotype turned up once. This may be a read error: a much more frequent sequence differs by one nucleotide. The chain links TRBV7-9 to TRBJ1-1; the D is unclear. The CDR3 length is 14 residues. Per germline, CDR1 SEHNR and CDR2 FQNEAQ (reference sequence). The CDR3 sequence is CTSSLVGVNTEAFF. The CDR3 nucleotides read TGTACCAGCAGCTTAGTTGGCGTGAACACTGAAGCTTTCTTT.

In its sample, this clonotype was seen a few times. DNA for the CDR3: TGTGCCAGCACATCGTCCGGGACAGCCAACACCGGGGAGCTGTTTTTT. Its translation is CASTSSGTANTGELFF. The chain employs TRBV12-3 or TRBV12-4 and TRBJ2-2, with 7 bases fitting TRBD1. Losses at the gene ends were 7 bases for V and 2 bases for J; bases not matched to a gene: 10. There are 16 residues in the CDR3.

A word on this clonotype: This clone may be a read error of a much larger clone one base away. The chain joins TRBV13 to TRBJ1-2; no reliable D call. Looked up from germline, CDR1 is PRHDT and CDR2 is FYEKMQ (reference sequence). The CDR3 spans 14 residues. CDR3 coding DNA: TGTGCCAGCAGCGTAACCACAGCTAACTATGGCTGCACCTTC. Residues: CASSVTTANYGCTF.

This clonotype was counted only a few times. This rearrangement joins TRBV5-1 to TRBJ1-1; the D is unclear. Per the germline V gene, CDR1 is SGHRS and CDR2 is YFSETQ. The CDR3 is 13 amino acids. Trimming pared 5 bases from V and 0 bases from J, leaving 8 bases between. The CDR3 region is CASRRLMNTEAFF. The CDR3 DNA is TGCGCCAGCAGGAGACTTATGAACACTGAAGCTTTCTTT.

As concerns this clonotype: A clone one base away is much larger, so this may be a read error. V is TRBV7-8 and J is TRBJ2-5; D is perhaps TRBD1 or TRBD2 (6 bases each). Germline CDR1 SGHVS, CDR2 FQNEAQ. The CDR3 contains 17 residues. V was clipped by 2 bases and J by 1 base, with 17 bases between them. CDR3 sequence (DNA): TGTGCCAGCAGCTTATCATTCGGGGGCCTCCCCCAAGAGACCCAGTACTTC. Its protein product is CASSLSFGGLPQETQYF.

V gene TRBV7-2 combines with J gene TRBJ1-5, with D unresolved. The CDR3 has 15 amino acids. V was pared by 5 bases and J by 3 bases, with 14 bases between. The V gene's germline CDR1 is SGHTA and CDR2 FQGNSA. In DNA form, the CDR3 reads TGTGCCAGCAGCCCCCAAGGACTACCCAATCAGCCCCAGCATTTT. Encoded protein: CASSPQGLPNQPQHF.

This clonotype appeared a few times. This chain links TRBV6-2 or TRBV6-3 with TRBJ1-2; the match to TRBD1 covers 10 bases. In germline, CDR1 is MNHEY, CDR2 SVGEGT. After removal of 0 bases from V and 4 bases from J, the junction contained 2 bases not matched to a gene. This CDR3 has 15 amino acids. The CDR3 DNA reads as TGTGCCAGCAGTTACTCGACAGGGGGCACCTATGGCTACACCTTC. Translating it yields CASSYSTGGTYGYTF.

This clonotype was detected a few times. The CDR3 DNA is TGTGCCAGCAGCCAACCGGACAGCAGCTCTGGAAACACCATATATTTT. It specifies CASSQPDSSSGNTIYF. The J gene is TRBJ1-3, the V gene TRBV4-2; a possible D gene is TRBD1 (6 bases). The CDR3 covers 16 residues. Trimming shortened V by 2 bases and J by 0 bases, and 11 bases separated the two germline ends. The germline gives CDR1 LGHNA, CDR2 YNFKEQ.

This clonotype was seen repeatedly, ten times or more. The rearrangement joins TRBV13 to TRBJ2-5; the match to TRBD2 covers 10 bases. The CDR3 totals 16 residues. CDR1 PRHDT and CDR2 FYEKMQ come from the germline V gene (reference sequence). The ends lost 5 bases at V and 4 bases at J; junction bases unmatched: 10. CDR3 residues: CASSPRLAGDRETQYF. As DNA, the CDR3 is TGTGCCAGCAGCCCCCGTCTAGCGGGGGATCGAGAGACCCAGTACTTC.

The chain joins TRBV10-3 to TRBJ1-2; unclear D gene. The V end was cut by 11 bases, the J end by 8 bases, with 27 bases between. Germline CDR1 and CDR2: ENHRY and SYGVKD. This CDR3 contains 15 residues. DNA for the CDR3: TGTGCCTGGAGTGTACGCCCGCAACCCGTGCGAGGCTACACCTTC. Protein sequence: CAWSVRPQPVRGYTF.

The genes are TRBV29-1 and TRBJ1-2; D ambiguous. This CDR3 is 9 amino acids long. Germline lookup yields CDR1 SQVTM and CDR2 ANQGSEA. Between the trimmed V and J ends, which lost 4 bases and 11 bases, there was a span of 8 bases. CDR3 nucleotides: TGCAGCGTTGGGGGAGGGTACACCTTC. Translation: CSVGGGYTF.

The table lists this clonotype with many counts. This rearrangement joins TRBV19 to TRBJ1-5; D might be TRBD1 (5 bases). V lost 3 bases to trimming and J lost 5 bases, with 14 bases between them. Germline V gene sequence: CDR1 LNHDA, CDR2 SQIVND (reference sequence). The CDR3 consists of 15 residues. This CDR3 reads CASSIAGSGYQPQHF. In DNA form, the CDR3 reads TGTGCCAGTAGTATTGCAGGGTCGGGGTATCAGCCCCAGCATTTT.

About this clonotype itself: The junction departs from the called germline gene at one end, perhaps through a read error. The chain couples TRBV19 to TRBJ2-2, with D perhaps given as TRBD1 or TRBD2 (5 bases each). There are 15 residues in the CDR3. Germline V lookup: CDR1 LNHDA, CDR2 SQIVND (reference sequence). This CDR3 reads CACSRGRLNTGELFF. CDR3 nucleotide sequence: TGTGCCTGTAGTAGGGGACGGTTGAACACCGGGGAGCTGTTTTTT. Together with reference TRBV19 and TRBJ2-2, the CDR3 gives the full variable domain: DGGITQSPKYLFRKEGQNVTLSCEQNLNHDAMYWYRQDPGQGLRLIYYSQIVNDFQKGDIAEGYSVSREKKESFPLTVTSAQKNPTAFYLCACSRGRLNTGELFFGEGSRLTVL.

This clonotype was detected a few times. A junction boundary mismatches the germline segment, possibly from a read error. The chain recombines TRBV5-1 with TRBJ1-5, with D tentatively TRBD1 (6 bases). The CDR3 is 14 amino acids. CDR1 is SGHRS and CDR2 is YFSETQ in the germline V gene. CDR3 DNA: TGCGTCAGCAGCCCTGACAGGCCTAATCAGCCCCAGCATTTT. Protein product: CVSSPDRPNQPQHF.

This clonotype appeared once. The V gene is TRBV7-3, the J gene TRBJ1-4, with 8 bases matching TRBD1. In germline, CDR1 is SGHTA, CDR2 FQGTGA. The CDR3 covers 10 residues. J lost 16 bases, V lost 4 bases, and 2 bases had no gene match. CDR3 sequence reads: CASSSGTGFF. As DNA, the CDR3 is TGTGCCAGCAGCTCCGGGACAGGGTTTTTT.

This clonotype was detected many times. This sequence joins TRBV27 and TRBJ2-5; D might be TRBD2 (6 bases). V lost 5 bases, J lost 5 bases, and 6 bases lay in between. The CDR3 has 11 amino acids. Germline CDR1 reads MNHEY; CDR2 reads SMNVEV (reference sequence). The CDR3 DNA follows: TGTGCCAGCAGTGGGGGGGAGACCCAGTACTTC. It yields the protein CASSGGETQYF.

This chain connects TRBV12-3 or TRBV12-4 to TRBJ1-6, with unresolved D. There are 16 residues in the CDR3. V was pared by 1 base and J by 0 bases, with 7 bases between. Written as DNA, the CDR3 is TGTGCCAGCAGTTTAGTCAGAAGCTCCTATAATTCACCCCTCCACTTT. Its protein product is CASSLVRSSYNSPLHF.

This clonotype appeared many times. For the CDR3, the DNA is TGTGCCAGCAGCGTAGGACAGGGTACCTATGGCTACACCTTC. This translates into CASSVGQGTYGYTF. The chain combines TRBV9 with TRBJ1-2; 7 bases align to TRBD1. The CDR3 sequence is 14 residues long. Germline V gene lookup returns CDR1 SGDLS and CDR2 YYNGEE. The V and J ends lost 0 bases and 4 bases, in that order; junction bases with no gene match: 3.

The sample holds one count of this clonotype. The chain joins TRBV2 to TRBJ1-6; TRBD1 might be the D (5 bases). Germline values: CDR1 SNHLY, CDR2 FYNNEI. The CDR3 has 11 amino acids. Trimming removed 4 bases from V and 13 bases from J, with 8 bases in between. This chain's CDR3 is CASSVGGPLHF. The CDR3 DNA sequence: TGTGCCAGCAGTGTGGGGGGGCCCCTCCACTTT.

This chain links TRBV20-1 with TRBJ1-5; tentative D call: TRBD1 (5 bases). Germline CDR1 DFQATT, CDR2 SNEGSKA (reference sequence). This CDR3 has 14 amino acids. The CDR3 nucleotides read TGCAGGGCAAAGGGGCTAGCGGGAGCGGAGACCCAGCATTTT. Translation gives CRAKGLAGAETQHF.

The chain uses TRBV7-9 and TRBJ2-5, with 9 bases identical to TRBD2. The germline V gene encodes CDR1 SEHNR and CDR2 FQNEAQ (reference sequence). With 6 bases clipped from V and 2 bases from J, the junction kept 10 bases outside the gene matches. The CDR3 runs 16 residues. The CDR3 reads CASRSGAGGPQETQYF. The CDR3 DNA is TGTGCCAGCAGGTCCGGGGCGGGGGGGCCTCAAGAGACCCAGTACTTC.

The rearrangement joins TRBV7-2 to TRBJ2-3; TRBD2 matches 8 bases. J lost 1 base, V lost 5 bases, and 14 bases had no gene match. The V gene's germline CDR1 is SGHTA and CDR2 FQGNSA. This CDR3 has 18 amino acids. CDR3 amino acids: CASSATRLLAARTDTQYF. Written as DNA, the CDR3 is TGTGCCAGCAGCGCCACACGATTACTAGCGGCCCGCACAGATACGCAGTATTTT.

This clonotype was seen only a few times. CDR3 sequence reads: CSARDVGRPSPQETQYF. The CDR3 nucleotides are TGCAGTGCTAGAGATGTGGGACGCCCCTCACCTCAAGAGACCCAGTACTTC. This chain links TRBV20-1 with TRBJ2-5; either TRBD1 or TRBD2 may supply D (5 bases each). Deletions cut 0 bases from V and 2 bases from J, with 19 bases between. The CDR3 consists of 17 residues. The germline CDR1 and CDR2 sequences are DFQATT and SNEGSKA (reference sequence).

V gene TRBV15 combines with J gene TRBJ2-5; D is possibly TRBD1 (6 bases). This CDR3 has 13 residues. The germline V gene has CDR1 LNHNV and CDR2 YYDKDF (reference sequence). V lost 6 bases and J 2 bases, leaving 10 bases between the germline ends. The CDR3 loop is CATRLGQQETQYF. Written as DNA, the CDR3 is TGTGCCACCAGGCTCGGACAGCAAGAGACCCAGTACTTC.

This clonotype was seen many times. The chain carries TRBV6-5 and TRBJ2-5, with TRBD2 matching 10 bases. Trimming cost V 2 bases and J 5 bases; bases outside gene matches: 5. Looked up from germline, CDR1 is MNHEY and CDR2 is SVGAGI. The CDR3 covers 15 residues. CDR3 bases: TGTGCCAGCAGTTACCTAGCGGGGGTTGGGGAGACCCAGTACTTC. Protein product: CASSYLAGVGETQYF.

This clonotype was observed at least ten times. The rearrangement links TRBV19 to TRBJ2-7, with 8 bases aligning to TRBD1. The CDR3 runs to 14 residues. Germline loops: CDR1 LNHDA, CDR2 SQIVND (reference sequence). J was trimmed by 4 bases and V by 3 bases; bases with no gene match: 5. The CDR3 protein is CASSMGQVTYEQYF. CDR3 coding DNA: TGTGCCAGTAGTATGGGACAGGTTACATACGAGCAGTACTTC.

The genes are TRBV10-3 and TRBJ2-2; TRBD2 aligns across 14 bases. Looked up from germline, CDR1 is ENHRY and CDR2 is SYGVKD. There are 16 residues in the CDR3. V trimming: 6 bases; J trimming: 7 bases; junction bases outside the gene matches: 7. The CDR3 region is CAISPGTSGRVGELFF. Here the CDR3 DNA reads TGTGCCATCAGCCCCGGGACTAGCGGGAGAGTCGGGGAGCTGTTTTTT.

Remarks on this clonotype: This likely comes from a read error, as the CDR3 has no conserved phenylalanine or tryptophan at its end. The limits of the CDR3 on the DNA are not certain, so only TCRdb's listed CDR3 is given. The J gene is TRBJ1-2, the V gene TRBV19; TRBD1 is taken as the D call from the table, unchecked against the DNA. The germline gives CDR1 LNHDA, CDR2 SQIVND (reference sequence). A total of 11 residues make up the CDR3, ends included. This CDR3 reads CASSPTGPYTY.

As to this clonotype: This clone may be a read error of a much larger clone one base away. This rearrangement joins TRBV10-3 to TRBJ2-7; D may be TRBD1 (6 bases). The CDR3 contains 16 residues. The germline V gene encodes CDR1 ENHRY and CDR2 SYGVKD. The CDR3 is CASSTRQVPNPYEQYF. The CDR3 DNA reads TGTGCCAGCAGTACCCGACAGGTCCCAAACCCCTACGAGCAGTACTTC.

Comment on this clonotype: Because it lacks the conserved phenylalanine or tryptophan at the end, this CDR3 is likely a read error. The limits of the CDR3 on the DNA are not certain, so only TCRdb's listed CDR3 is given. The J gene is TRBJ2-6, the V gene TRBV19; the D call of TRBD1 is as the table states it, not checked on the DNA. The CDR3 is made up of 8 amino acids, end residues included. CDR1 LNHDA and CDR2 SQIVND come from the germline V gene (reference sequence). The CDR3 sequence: CASTLVDT.